This TCR beta chain derives from a study of vaccination effects on CD4 cells after COVID-19. Study background: Post-vaccine draws lagged the second dose by a median of 72 days. General observations from the study: In the late period after vaccination, infection- and vaccine-induced clones contracted markedly.

CDR1 and CDR2 from the germline V gene are MNHEY and SMNVEV (reference sequence). V was clipped by 2 bases and J by 4 bases, with 17 bases between them. The CDR3 contains 17 residues. Remarks on this clone: No antigen is known for it.

Antigen-specific CD4+ T cells were first expanded with viral peptide pools by the ViraFEST assay and only then sequenced. Culturing for around eleven days preceded CD4+ T cell isolation. BNT162b2 vaccine or mRNA-1273 vaccine was given to participants in two doses. Absence of prior SARS-CoV-2 infection characterized the vaccine recipients, who showed negative nucleocapsid antibodies. Every well housed two million PBMC, which grew in culture alongside 9 to 10 IU/ml IL-2 and 8.5 to 10 ug/ml peptides. TCRdb's table, derived via immunoSEQ multiplex PCR, lists solely in-frame clones and lacks some. There are 50,000 to 65,000 clones in the sample; 73% occur only once, and roughly 1.2% lies in the top ten.

The chain is built from TRBV27 and TRBJ2-2; TRBD2 is a possible D gene (5 bases). The sample here was CD4+ T cells from PBMCs cultured with HCoV-229E spike peptides, taken after COVID-19 vaccination. This sequence was found in a human donor who received a COVID-19 vaccine. The CDR3 loop reads CASSLGGGRRSTGELFF. CDR3 nucleotide sequence: TGTGCCAGCAGTTTAGGAGGCGGTCGCAGGAGCACCGGGGAGCTGTTTTTT.